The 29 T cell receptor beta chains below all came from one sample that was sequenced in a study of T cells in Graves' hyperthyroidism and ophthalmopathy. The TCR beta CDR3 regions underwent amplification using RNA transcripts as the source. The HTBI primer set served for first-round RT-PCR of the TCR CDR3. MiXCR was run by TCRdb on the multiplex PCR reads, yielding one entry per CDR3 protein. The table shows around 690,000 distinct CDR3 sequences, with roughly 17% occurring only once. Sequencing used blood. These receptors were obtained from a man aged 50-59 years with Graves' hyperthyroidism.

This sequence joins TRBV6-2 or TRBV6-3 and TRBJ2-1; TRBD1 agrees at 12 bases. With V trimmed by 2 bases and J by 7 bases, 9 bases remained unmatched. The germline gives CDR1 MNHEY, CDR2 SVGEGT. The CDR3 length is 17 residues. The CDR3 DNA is TGTGCCAGCAGTTACAGACCGGGACAGGGGGCTGTTAATGAGCAGTTCTTC. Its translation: CASSYRPGQGAVNEQFF.

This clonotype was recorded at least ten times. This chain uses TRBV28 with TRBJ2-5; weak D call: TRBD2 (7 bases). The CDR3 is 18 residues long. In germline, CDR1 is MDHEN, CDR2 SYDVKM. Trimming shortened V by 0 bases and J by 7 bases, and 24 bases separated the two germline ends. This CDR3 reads CASSLWQEGGGERRTQYF. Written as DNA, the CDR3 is TGTGCCAGCAGTTTATGGCAGGAGGGGGGGGGGGAAAGAAGGACCCAGTACTTC.

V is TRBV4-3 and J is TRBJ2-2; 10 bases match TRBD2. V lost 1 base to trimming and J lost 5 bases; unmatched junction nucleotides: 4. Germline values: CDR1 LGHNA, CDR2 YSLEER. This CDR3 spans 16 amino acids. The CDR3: CASSQGAGGPTGELFF. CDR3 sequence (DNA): TGCGCCAGCAGCCAAGGAGCGGGAGGGCCTACCGGGGAGCTGTTTTTT.

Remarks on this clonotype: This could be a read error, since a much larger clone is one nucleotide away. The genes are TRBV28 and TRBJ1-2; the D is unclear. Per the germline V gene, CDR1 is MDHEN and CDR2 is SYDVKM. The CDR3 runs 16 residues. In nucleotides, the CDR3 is TGTGCCAGCAGTTTATCAAGGAGCTTTAAGAACTATGGCTTCACCTTC. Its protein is CASSLSRSFKNYGFTF.

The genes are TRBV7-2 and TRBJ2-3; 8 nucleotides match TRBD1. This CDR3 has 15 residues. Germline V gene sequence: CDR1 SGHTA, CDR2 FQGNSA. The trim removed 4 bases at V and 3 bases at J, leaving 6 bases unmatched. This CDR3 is CASSSGGGLTDTQYF. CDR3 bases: TGTGCCAGCAGCTCAGGGGGCGGGCTTACAGATACGCAGTATTTT.

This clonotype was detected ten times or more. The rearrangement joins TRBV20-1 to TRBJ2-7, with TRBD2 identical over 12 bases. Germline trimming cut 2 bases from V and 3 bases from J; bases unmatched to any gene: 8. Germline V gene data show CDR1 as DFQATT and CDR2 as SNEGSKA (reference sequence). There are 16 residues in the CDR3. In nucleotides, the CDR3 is TGCAGTGCTAGACCTCGGACTAGCGGGGTAATCTACGAGCAGTACTTC. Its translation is CSARPRTSGVIYEQYF.

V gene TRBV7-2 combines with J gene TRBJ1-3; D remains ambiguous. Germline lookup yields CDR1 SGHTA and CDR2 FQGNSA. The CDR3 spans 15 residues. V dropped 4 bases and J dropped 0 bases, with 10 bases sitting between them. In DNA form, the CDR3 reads TGTGCCAGCAGCTCCTTTCTAGGCTCTGGAAACACCATATATTTT. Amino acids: CASSSFLGSGNTIYF.

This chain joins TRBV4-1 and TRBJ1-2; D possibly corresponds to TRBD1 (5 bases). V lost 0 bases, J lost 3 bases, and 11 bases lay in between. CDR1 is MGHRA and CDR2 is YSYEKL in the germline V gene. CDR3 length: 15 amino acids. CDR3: CASSQDMAQDYGYTF. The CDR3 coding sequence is TGCGCCAGCAGCCAAGATATGGCACAGGACTATGGCTACACCTTC.

The CDR3 DNA sequence: TGTGCCAGCAGTTATTCTGACTCCCGTCCCACTGAAGCTTTCTTT. It yields the protein CASSYSDSRPTEAFF. The V call is TRBV6-9, the J call TRBJ1-1; D not resolved. CDR1 and CDR2 from the germline V gene are MNHGY and SVAAGI. The CDR3 has 15 amino acids. V gave up 0 bases and J gave up 4 bases, with 12 bases separating them.

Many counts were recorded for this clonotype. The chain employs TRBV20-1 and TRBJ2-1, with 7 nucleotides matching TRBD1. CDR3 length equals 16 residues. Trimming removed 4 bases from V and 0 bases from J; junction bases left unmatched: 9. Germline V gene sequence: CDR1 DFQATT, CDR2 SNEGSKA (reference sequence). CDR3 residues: CSATSRQGSSYNEQFF. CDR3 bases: TGCAGTGCTACCTCTAGACAGGGAAGCTCCTACAATGAGCAGTTCTTC.

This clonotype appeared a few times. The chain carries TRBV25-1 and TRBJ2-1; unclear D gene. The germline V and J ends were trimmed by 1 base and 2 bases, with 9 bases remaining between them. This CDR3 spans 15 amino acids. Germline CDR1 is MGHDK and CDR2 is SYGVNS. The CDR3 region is CASSELGSPYNEQFF. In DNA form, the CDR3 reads TGTGCCAGCAGTGAATTAGGTAGCCCCTACAATGAGCAGTTCTTC.

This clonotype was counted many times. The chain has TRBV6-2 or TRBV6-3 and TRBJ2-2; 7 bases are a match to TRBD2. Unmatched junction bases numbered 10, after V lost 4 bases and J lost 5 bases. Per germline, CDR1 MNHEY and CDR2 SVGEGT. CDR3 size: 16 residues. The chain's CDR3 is CASSFRTRSGTGELFF. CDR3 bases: TGTGCCAGCAGTTTCAGGACTAGAAGTGGAACCGGGGAGCTGTTTTTT.

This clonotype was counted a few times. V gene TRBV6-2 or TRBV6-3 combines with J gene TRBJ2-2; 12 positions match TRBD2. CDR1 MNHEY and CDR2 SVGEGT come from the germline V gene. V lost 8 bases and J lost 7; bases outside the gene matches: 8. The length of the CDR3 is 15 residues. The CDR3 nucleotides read TGTGCCAGCCTTGGACTAGCGGGAAGAGACGGGGAGCTGTTTTTT. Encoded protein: CASLGLAGRDGELFF.

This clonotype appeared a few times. This CDR3 is CASMGRTFWVLYNEQFF. CDR3 in DNA: TGTGCCAGCATGGGACGGACCTTTTGGGTACTGTACAATGAGCAGTTCTTC. The chain employs TRBV6-2 or TRBV6-3 and TRBJ2-1; D might be TRBD1 or TRBD2, each matching 5 bases. Germline-derived CDR1 and CDR2 are MNHEY and SVGEGT. V shed 7 bases and J shed 4 bases, with 23 bases lying between them. The CDR3 totals 17 residues.

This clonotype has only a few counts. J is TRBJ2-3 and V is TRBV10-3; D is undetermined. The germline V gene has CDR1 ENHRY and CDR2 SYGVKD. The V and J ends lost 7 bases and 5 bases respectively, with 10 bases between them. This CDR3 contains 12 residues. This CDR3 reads CAIKDRRDTQYF. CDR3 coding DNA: TGTGCCATCAAAGACCGGCGAGATACGCAGTATTTT.

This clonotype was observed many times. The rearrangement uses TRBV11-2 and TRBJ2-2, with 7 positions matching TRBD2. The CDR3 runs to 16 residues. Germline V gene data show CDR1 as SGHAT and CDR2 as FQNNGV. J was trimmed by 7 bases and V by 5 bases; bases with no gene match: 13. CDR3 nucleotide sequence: TGTGCCAGCAGCCTATTTGTGCGGGAGTTGGACGGGGAGCTGTTTTTT. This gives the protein CASSLFVRELDGELFF.

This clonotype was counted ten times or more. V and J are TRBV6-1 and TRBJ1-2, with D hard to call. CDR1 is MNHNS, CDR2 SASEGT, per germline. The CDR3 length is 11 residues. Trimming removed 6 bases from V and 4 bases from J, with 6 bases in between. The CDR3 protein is CASRTVYGYTF. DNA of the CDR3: TGTGCCAGCAGAACAGTCTATGGCTACACCTTC.

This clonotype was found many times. CDR3 nucleotide sequence: TGTGCCAGCAGCTTAGTAGCGGGGGCGAGAGAGCAGTACTTC. Its translation is CASSLVAGAREQYF. The chain is built from TRBV7-9 and TRBJ2-7; 9 bases map to TRBD2. V was clipped by 1 base and J by 7 bases; unmatched bases: 5. This CDR3 has 14 amino acids. Germline V gives CDR1 SEHNR, CDR2 FQNEAQ (reference sequence).

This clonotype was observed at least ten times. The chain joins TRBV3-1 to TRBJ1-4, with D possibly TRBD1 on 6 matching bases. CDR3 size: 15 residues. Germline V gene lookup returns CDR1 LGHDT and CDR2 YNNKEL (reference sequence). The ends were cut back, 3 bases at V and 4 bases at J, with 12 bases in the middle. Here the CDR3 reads CASSHRQAHNEKLFF. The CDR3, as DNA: TGTGCCAGCAGCCACAGACAGGCGCATAATGAAAAACTGTTTTTT.

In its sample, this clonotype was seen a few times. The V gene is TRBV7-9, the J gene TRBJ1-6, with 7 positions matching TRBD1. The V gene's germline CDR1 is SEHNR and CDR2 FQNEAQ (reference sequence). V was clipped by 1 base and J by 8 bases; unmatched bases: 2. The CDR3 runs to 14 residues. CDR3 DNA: TGTGCCAGCAGCTTAGGGACAGGTGATTCACCCCTCCACTTT. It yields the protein CASSLGTGDSPLHF. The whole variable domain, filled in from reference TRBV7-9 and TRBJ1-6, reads DTGVSQNPRHKITKRGQNVTFRCDPISEHNRLYWYRQTLGQGPEFLTYFQNEAQLEKSRLLSDRFSAERPKGSFSTLEIQRTEQGDSAMYLCASSLGTGDSPLHFGNGTRLTVT.

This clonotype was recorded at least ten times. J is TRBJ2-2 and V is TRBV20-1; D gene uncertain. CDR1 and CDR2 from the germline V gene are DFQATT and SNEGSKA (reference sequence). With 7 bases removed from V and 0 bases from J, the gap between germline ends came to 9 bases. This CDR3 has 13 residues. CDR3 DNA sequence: TGCAGTGTTGGTCGTACGAACACCGGGGAGCTGTTTTTT. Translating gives CSVGRTNTGELFF.

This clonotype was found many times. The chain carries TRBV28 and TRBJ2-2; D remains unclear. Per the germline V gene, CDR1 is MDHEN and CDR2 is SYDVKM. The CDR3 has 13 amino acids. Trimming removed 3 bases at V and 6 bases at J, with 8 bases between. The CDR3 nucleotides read TGTGCCAGCAGTTTCGATGGGTCCGGGGAGCTGTTTTTT. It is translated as CASSFDGSGELFF.

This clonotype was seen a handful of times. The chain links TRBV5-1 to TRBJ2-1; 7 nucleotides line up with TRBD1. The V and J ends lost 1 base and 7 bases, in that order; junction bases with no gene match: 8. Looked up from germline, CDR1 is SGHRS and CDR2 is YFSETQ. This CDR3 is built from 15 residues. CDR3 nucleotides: TGCGCCAGCAGCTTGTTAGGACAGGAGGTAAATGAGCAGTTCTTC. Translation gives CASSLLGQEVNEQFF.

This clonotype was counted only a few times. The CDR3 coding sequence is TGTGCCAGCAGCTTACAGGAATATGGTGAGCAGTTCTTC. It specifies CASSLQEYGEQFF. The rearrangement uses TRBV7-9 and TRBJ2-1; D is undetermined. Germline lookup yields CDR1 SEHNR and CDR2 FQNEAQ (reference sequence). V shed 2 bases and J shed 9 bases, with 11 bases lying between them. The CDR3 contains 13 residues. Based on the CDR3 plus reference TRBV7-9 and TRBJ2-1, the full variable domain is DTGVSQNPRHKITKRGQNVTFRCDPISEHNRLYWYRQTLGQGPEFLTYFQNEAQLEKSRLLSDRFSAERPKGSFSTLEIQRTEQGDSAMYLCASSLQEYGEQFFGPGTRLTVL.

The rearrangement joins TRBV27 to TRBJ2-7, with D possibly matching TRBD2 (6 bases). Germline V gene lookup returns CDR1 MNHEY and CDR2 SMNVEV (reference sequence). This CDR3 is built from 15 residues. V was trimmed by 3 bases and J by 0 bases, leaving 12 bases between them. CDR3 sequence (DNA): TGTGCCAGCAGTTTGGTTAGGCGGGACTCCTACGAGCAGTACTTC. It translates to CASSLVRRDSYEQYF.

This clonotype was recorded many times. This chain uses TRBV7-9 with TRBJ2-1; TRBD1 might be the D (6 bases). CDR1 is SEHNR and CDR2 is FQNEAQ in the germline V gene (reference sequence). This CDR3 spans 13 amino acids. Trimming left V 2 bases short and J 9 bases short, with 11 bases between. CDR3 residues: CASSLNRDREQFF. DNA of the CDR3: TGTGCCAGCAGCTTAAACAGGGACCGTGAGCAGTTCTTC.

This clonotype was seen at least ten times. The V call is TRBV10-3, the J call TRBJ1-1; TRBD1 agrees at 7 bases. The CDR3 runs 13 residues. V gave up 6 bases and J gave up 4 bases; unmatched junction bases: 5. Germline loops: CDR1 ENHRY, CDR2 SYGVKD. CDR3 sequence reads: CAIRDRLSTEAFF. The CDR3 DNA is TGTGCCATCAGGGACAGGTTGAGCACTGAAGCTTTCTTT.

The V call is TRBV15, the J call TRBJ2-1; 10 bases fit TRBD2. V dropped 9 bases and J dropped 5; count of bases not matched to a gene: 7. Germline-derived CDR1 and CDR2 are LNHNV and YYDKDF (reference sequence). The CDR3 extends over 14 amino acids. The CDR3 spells CATMLAGVNNEQFF. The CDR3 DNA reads TGTGCCACGATGCTAGCGGGAGTCAACAATGAGCAGTTCTTC.

CDR3 DNA sequence: TGTGCCAGCAGTCCTGGGCCTACCCCTAATCAGCCCCAGCATTTT. Translating it yields CASSPGPTPNQPQHF. This chain joins TRBV12-3 or TRBV12-4 and TRBJ1-5; no firm D call. V dropped 5 bases and J dropped 4 bases, with 15 bases sitting between them. This CDR3 spans 15 amino acids.